This T cell receptor beta chain emerged from a study of T cells after yellow fever vaccination. On the study more broadly: Fractions of limited cellularity were prepared by means of SMART-Seq v4 Ultra Low Input. Study outcomes and limitations: The study found a weaker secondary response that peaked faster, day 5 versus 15.

This clonotype was seen at least ten times. The authors made TCR cDNA by 5'RACE template switching, adding a universal primer site and UMIs. TCRdb reprocessed the 5' RACE reads with MiXCR, giving one entry per CDR3 protein. This sample has some 27,000 distinct CDR3 sequences, with 5.5% to 8% found just once. The sequence was collected from a man aged 25 to 45 who received the YFV17D yellow fever vaccine. Sequenced here: PBMCs, either bulk or a sorted T-cell subset (CD4+, CD8+, memory, or dextramer-sorted; not recorded which), sampled on the day of the yellow fever booster vaccination.

CDR3 in amino acids: CAWEEQPNEKLFF. CDR3 nucleotide sequence: TGTGCCTGGGAGGAACAGCCAAATGAAAAACTGTTTTTT. The chain has TRBV30 and TRBJ1-4; D is unclear. Germline assignment: CDR1 GTSNPN and CDR2 SVGIG (reference sequence). V lost 5 bases to trimming and J lost 5 bases, with 12 bases between them. The length of the CDR3 is 13 residues.